Sequencing of this TCR beta chain was carried out in a study of cytomegalovirus exposure and HLA in healthy donors. Profiled with immunoSEQ multiplex PCR; TCRdb holds only in-frame clones, not every one. The sample shows some 86,000 clones, approximately 93% of them seen only once. About this clone itself: Its specificity is not known.

Regarding the study as a whole: The tendency of first-cohort TCR clusters to co-occur in the 120 or so validation repertoires was identified by a subsequent analysis. Reports showed the classifier diagnosing cytomegalovirus status with high specificity and sensitivity.

The clonotype originates from a woman aged 25 to 45 in good health and CMV-seronegative. The material sequenced was PBMCs.

The CDR3 reads CAWSAEDRHKAFF. The CDR3 coding sequence is TGTGCCTGGAGTGCCGAGGACAGGCACAAGGCTTTCTTT. The chain combines TRBV30 with TRBJ1-1; 7 bases match TRBD1. The germline gives CDR1 GTSNPN, CDR2 SVGIG (reference sequence). V dropped 1 base and J dropped 11; count of bases not matched to a gene: 10. This CDR3 has 13 residues.